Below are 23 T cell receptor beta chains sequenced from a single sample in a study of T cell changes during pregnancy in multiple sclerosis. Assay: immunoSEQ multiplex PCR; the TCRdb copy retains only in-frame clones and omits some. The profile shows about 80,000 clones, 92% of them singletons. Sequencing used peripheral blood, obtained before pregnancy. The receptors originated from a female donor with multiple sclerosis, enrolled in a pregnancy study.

The CDR3 reads CSVEQGVETQYF. In nucleotides, the CDR3 is TGCAGCGTTGAACAGGGCGTCGAGACCCAGTACTTC. The V call is TRBV29-1, the J call TRBJ2-5; D perhaps matches TRBD1 (5 bases). Between the trimmed V and J ends, which lost 2 bases and 5 bases, there was a span of 9 bases. The CDR3 consists of 12 residues. Germline values: CDR1 SQVTM, CDR2 ANQGSEA. Full variable domain (rest looked up from reference TRBV29-1 and TRBJ2-5): SAVISQKPSRDICQRGTSLTIQCQVDSQVTMMFWYRQQPGQSLTLIATANQGSEATYESGFVIDKFPISRPNLTFSTLTVSNMSPEDSSIYLCSVEQGVETQYFGPGTRLLVL.

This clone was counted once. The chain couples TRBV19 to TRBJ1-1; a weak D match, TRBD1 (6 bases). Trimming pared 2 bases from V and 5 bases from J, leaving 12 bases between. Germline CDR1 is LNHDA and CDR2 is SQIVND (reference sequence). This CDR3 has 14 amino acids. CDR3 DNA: TGTGCCAGTAGTATAATCGGACAGAGTACTGAAGCTTTCTTT. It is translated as CASSIIGQSTEAFF.

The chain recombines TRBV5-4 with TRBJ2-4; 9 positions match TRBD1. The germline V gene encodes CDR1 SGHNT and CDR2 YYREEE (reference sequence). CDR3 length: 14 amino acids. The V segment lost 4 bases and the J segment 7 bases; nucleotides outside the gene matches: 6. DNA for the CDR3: TGTGCCAGCAGCCCCGGGACAGGGAGGAACATTCAGTACTTC. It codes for CASSPGTGRNIQYF.

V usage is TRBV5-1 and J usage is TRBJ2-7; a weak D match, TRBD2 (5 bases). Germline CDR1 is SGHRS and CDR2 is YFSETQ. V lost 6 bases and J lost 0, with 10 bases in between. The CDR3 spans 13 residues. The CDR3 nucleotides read TGCGCCAGCACGTATAGCGACTCCTACGAGCAGTACTTC. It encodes CASTYSDSYEQYF.

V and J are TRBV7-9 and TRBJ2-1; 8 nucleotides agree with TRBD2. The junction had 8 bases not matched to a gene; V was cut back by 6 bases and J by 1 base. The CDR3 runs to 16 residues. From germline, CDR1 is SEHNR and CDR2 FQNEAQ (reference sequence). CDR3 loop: CASSVLAGVSYNEQFF. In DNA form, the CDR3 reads TGTGCCAGCAGTGTGCTAGCGGGCGTATCCTACAATGAGCAGTTCTTC. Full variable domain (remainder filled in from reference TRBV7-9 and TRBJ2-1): DTGVSQNPRHKITKRGQNVTFRCDPISEHNRLYWYRQTLGQGPEFLTYFQNEAQLEKSRLLSDRFSAERPKGSFSTLEIQRTEQGDSAMYLCASSVLAGVSYNEQFFGPGTRLTVL.

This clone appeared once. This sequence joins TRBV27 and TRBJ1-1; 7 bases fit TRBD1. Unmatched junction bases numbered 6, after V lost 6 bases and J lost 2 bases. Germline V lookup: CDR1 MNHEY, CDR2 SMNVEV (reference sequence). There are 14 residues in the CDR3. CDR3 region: CASRTGLINTEAFF. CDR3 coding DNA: TGTGCCAGCAGGACAGGGCTAATAAACACTGAAGCTTTCTTT.

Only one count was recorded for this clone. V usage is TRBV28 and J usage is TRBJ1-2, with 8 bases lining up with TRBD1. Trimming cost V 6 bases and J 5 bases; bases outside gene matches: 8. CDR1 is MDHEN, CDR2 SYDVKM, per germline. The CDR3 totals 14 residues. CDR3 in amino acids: CASRLDRALYGYTF. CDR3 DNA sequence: TGTGCCAGCAGACTGGACAGGGCGTTATATGGCTACACCTTC.

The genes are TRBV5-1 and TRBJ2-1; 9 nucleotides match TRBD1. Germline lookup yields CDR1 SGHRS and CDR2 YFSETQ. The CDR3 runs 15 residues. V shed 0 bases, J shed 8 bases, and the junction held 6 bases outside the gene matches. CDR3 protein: CASSLVRTGAHEQFF. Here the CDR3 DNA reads TGCGCCAGCAGCTTGGTCCGGACAGGGGCCCATGAGCAGTTCTTC.

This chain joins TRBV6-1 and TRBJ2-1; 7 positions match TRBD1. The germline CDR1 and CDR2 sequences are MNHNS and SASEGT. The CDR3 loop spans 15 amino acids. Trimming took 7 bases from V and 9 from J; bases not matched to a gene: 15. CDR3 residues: CASKQSGTVLREQFF. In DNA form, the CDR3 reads TGTGCCAGCAAACAATCTGGGACAGTCTTGCGTGAGCAGTTCTTC.

The CDR3 loop is CASSLVLGGNNEQFF. The CDR3 DNA reads TGTGCCAGCAGCTTAGTACTCGGGGGGAACAATGAGCAGTTCTTC. This sequence joins TRBV7-6 and TRBJ2-1, with TRBD2 matching over 7 bases. The V and J ends lost 1 base and 5 bases, in that order; junction bases with no gene match: 5. Germline CDR1 is SGHVS and CDR2 is FNYEAQ. The CDR3 has 15 amino acids.

CDR3 DNA: TGTGCCAGTAGTATAGGGGGGGATGGGGATACGCAGTATTTT. Amino acid sequence: CASSIGGDGDTQYF. This sequence joins TRBV19 and TRBJ2-3; D is possibly TRBD2 (6 bases). Germline CDR1 reads LNHDA; CDR2 reads SQIVND (reference sequence). CDR3 size: 14 residues. Deletions cut 1 base from V and 6 bases from J, with 11 bases between.

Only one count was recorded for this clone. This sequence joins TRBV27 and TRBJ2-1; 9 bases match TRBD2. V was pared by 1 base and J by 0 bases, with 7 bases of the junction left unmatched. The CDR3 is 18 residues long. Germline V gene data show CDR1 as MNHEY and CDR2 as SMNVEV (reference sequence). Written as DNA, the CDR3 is TGTGCCAGCAGTTTATATTGGACTAGCGAGCACTCCTACAATGAGCAGTTCTTC. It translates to CASSLYWTSEHSYNEQFF.

CDR3 in amino acids: CASSKNRGAHYGYTF. CDR3 in DNA: TGTGCCAGCAGCAAAAACAGGGGAGCGCACTATGGCTACACCTTC. The chain employs TRBV6-5 and TRBJ1-2, with TRBD1 matching over 7 bases. V was clipped by 6 bases and J by 3 bases; unmatched bases: 10. Germline values: CDR1 MNHEY, CDR2 SVGAGI. The length of the CDR3 is 15 residues.

The CDR3 protein is CASSLDIANEQFF. For the CDR3, the DNA is TGTGCCAGCAGCTTAGATATAGCGAATGAGCAGTTCTTC. This chain connects TRBV11-2 to TRBJ2-1; tentatively, D is TRBD2 (5 bases). CDR1 and CDR2 from the germline V gene are SGHAT and FQNNGV. CDR3 size: 13 residues. V was clipped by 0 bases and J by 7 bases, with 7 bases between them.

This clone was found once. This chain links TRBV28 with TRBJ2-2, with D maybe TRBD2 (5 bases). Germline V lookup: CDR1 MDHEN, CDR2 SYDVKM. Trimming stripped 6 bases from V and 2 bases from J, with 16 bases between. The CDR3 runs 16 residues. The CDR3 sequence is CASSQIGRTNTGELFF. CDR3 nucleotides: TGTGCCAGCAGCCAAATCGGCAGGACTAACACCGGGGAGCTGTTTTTT.

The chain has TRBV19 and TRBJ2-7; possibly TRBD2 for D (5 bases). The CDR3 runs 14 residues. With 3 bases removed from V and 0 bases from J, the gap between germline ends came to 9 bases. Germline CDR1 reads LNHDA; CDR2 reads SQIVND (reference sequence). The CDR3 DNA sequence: TGTGCCAGTAGTATCACGGGAAGCTCCTACGAGCAGTACTTC. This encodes CASSITGSSYEQYF.

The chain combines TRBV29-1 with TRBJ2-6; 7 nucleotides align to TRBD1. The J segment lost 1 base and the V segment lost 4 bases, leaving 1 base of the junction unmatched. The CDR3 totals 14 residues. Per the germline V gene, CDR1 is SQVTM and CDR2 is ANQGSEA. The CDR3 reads CSVAGGSGANVLTF. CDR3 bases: TGCAGCGTTGCAGGGGGATCTGGGGCCAACGTCCTGACTTTC. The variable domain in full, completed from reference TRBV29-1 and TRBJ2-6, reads SAVISQKPSRDICQRGTSLTIQCQVDSQVTMMFWYRQQPGQSLTLIATANQGSEATYESGFVIDKFPISRPNLTFSTLTVSNMSPEDSSIYLCSVAGGSGANVLTFGAGSRLTVL.

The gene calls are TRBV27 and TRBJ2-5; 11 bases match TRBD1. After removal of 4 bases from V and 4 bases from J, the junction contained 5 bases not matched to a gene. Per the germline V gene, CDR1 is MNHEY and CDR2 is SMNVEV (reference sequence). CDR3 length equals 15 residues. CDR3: CASSSWTGGRETQYF. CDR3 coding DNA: TGTGCCAGCAGTTCCTGGACAGGGGGCCGAGAGACCCAGTACTTC.

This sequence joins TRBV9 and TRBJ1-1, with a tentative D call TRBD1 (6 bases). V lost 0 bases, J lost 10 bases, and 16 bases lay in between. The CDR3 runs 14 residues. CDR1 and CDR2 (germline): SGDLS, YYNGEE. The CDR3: CASSVVTGTVGAFF. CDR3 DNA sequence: TGTGCCAGCAGCGTAGTTACAGGGACCGTTGGAGCTTTCTTT.

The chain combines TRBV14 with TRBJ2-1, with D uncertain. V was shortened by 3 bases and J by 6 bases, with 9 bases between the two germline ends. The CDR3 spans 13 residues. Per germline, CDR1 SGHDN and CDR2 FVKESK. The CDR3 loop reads CASSHPHPNEQFF. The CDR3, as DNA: TGTGCCAGCAGCCACCCACACCCCAATGAGCAGTTCTTC.

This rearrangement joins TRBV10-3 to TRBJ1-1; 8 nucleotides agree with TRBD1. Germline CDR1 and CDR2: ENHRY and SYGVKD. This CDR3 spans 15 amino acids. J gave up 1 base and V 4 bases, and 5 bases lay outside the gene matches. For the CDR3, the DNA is TGTGCCATCAGTGGTGACAGGGGTTCGAACACTGAAGCTTTCTTT. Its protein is CAISGDRGSNTEAFF.

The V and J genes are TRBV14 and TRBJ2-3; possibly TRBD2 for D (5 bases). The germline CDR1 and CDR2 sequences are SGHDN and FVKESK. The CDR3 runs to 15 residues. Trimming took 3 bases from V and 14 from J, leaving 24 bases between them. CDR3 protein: CASSQMGRPDHAGYF. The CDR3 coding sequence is TGTGCCAGCAGCCAGATGGGAAGACCTGACCACGCGGGGTATTTT. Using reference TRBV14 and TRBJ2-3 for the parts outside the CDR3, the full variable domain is EAGVTQFPSHSVIEKGQTVTLRCDPISGHDNLYWYRRVMGKEIKFLLHFVKESKQDESGMPNNRFLAERTGGTYSTLKVQPAELEDSGVYFCASSQMGRPDHAGYFGPGTRLTVL.

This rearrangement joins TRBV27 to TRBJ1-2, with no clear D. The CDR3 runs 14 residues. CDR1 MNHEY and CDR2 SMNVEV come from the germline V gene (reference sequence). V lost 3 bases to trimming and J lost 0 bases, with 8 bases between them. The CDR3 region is CASSFARTNYGYTF. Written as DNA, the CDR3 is TGTGCCAGCAGTTTCGCCAGGACTAACTATGGCTACACCTTC.